These T cell receptor beta chains were read from a single sample in a study of T cell responses to AZD1222 COVID-19 vaccine. The repertoire was sequenced with immunoSEQ multiplex PCR; TCRdb's copy has only in-frame clones and lacks some. The sample has about 130,000 clones, around 94% seen once. Source: peripheral blood, taken on day 0 of AZD1222 vaccination. The receptors stem from an adult in good health. CDR3s include the opening cysteine and the closing phenylalanine or tryptophan. The D gene is left open where the match is weak. Only some rows state a clone size, as once, few, many or a class for expanded clones.

cdr3_nt cdr3_aa v_call d_call clone_size j_call
TGTGCCAGCAGCGACAGGGGCTCGGGAGGTTACAATGAGCAGTTCTTC CASSDRGSGGYNEQFF TRBV3-1/TRBV3-2 . . TRBJ2-1
TGCGCCAGCACCAACCCTAGCGGGACATACAATGAGCAGTTCTTC CASTNPSGTYNEQFF TRBV4-1 TRBD2 . TRBJ2-1
TGTGCCAGCAGCACACGACTTACAGGTTACAATGAGCAGTTCTTC CASSTRLTGYNEQFF TRBV4-2 . . TRBJ2-1
TGTGCCAGCAGTTTAGGGGCCACGACCTATGGCTACACCTTC CASSLGATTYGYTF TRBV28 . . TRBJ1-2
TGTGCCACCAGTCCGGGTGGAGAGCAGTTCTTC CATSPGGEQFF TRBV24-1 . . TRBJ2-1
TGTGCCAGCAGCCAAGACCCAGGGGGTACAGGAAACACCATATATTTT CASSQDPGGTGNTIYF TRBV3-1/TRBV3-2 TRBD1 . TRBJ1-3
TGTGCCAGCACCCCCGGGGGGGAGTATGGCTACACCTTC CASTPGGEYGYTF TRBV7-9 . . TRBJ1-2
TGTGCCAGCAGCCTTCCACTCTCCCCGGGGACTGAAGCTTTCTTT CASSLPLSPGTEAFF TRBV7-9 . . TRBJ1-1
TGTGCCAGCAGCCAAGGGAACCCTCCCTACGAGCAGTACTTC CASSQGNPPYEQYF TRBV3-1/TRBV3-2 . . TRBJ2-7
TGTGCCAGCAGCTTAGAGGGCAGGGGATCAGATACGCAGTATTTT CASSLEGRGSDTQYF TRBV11-2 . . TRBJ2-3
TGTGCCAGCAGCTGGACAGGGAATGGCTACACCTTC CASSWTGNGYTF TRBV28 TRBD1 . TRBJ1-2
TGTGCCACCTATCAACCCGGGACGAGGTATGGCTACACCTTC CATYQPGTRYGYTF TRBV10-3 . . TRBJ1-2
TGTGCCAGCAGAACCCCCCGGGACCCCGGGTATGAGCAGTTCTTC CASRTPRDPGYEQFF TRBV6-5 . . TRBJ2-1
TGTGCCAGCAGTCCGCAGGGGAGCGCAGATACGCAGTATTTT CASSPQGSADTQYF TRBV6-2/TRBV6-3 . . TRBJ2-3
TGCAGTGCTAGTCATATAGCGGGAGCCTCCTACGAGCAGTACTTC CSASHIAGASYEQYF TRBV20-1 TRBD2 . TRBJ2-7
TGTGCCAGCAGTAGGGCTAGCGGTAATTACAATGAGCAGTTCTTC CASSRASGNYNEQFF TRBV27 TRBD2 . TRBJ2-1
TGTGCCAGCAGTCTACGGGACAGCTCTGGAAACACCATATATTTT CASSLRDSSGNTIYF TRBV6-5 TRBD1 . TRBJ1-3
TGTGCCAGCAGCCCCTCGGGTCTAGCGGGAGACTCCTACAATGAGCAGTTCTTC CASSPSGLAGDSYNEQFF TRBV3-1/TRBV3-2 TRBD2 . TRBJ2-1
TGTGCCAGCAGTCCCCTAGCTCTAGCGGGAGATACGCAGTATTTT CASSPLALAGDTQYF TRBV14 TRBD2 . TRBJ2-3
TGCGCCAGCACAGACACGAACACCGGGGAGCTGTTTTTT CASTDTNTGELFF TRBV10-2 . . TRBJ2-2
TGTGCCAGCAGTGCCAGGGACCACAAGCACACTGAAGCTTTCTTT CASSARDHKHTEAFF TRBV27 . . TRBJ1-1
TGTGCCAGCAGCTTAGCTAGCGACAGCCCGGGGGCACCCCTCCACTTT CASSLASDSPGAPLHF TRBV7-9 . . TRBJ1-6
TGTGCCAGCAACCGGAAGGCCGGATTCTATGGCTACACCTTC CASNRKAGFYGYTF TRBV6-5 . . TRBJ1-2
TGTGCCTGGGACAGGGGATCCAACCACGAGCAGTACTTC CAWDRGSNHEQYF TRBV30 TRBD1 . TRBJ2-7
TGTGCCAGCAGTTTACTGGGTGACGAGCAGTACTTC CASSLLGDEQYF TRBV12-3/TRBV12-4 . . TRBJ2-7
TGTGCCAGTAGTATAATGGGGGAAGGGAACACTGAAGCTTTCTTT CASSIMGEGNTEAFF TRBV19 . . TRBJ1-1
TGTGCTAGTGGTTTGGTAACGACAGGTGGCGAAAAACTGTTTTTT CASGLVTTGGEKLFF TRBV12-5 . . TRBJ1-4
TGTGCCTGGGCTAGTGGCAATGAGCAGTTCTTC CAWASGNEQFF TRBV30 . . TRBJ2-1
TGTGCCAGCAGCCTTACCCCCGGACTTCTCTCCTACGAGCAGTACTTC CASSLTPGLLSYEQYF TRBV7-2 . . TRBJ2-7
TGTGCCAGCAGGACAGGGATCGGCGACTATGGCTACACCTTC CASRTGIGDYGYTF TRBV28 TRBD1 . TRBJ1-2
TGTGCCAGCAGCTTAGCGGTGCAGGCGAACTATGGCTACACCTTC CASSLAVQANYGYTF TRBV7-8 . . TRBJ1-2
TGCGCCAGCAGCGTGGGGGGACCGGCCACGACGGGTGAAAAACTGTTTTTT CASSVGGPATTGEKLFF TRBV4-1 . . TRBJ1-4
TGCAGCCCTCAGCCGACAGGGAAGAACTATGGCTACACCTTC CSPQPTGKNYGYTF TRBV29-1 TRBD1 . TRBJ1-2
TGTGCCAGCAGCACTTCCTACGAGCAGTACTTC CASSTSYEQYF TRBV7-2 . . TRBJ2-7
TGTGCCAGCATATCGCGGGAGAATGAGCAGTTCTTC CASISRENEQFF TRBV2 TRBD2 . TRBJ2-1
TGTGCCAGCAGCCCCCAGGGGGATGAGCAGTTCTTC CASSPQGDEQFF TRBV6-2/TRBV6-3 TRBD1 . TRBJ2-1
TGTGCCAGTAGTATAGATAACGCGCCCGTGGATACGCAGTATTTT CASSIDNAPVDTQYF TRBV19 . . TRBJ2-3
TGTGCCAGCAGCCCCGGGACTAGCGGGAGTCGGAACGAGCAGTACTTC CASSPGTSGSRNEQYF TRBV6-6 TRBD2 once TRBJ2-7
TGTGCCAGCAGCTTGGGGGCTGCCTACGAGCAGTACTTC CASSLGAAYEQYF TRBV11-2 . . TRBJ2-7
TGCGCCAGCAGCCAAGATCTAGGAGGATGGACTGAAGCTTTCTTT CASSQDLGGWTEAFF TRBV4-1 . . TRBJ1-1
TGCGCCAGCAGCCAAATCCATACTACGGGCGGGAGTTACGAGCAGTACTTC CASSQIHTTGGSYEQYF TRBV4-1 TRBD2 . TRBJ2-7
TGTGCCAGCAGCGGACAGGGTCGCACACAAGAATATGGCTACACCTTC CASSGQGRTQEYGYTF TRBV7-2 TRBD1 . TRBJ1-2
TGTGCCAGCAGCCCCGGGGGCACTGAAGCTTTCTTT CASSPGGTEAFF TRBV28 . . TRBJ1-1
TGTGCCAGCAGTTCCAGACAGGTCTACGAGCAGTACTTC CASSSRQVYEQYF TRBV27 . . TRBJ2-7
TGTGCCAGCGGTTGGGAGGGGGCCGGTGAAGCTTTCTTT CASGWEGAGEAFF TRBV6-5 TRBD1 . TRBJ1-1
TGCAGCGGTGGCGGGAGCGTCGGGGAGCTGTTTTTT CSGGGSVGELFF TRBV29-1 TRBD2 . TRBJ2-2
TGTGCCAGCAGCCCGAGTCTGGGGTTAGATACGCAGTATTTT CASSPSLGLDTQYF TRBV7-9 . . TRBJ2-3